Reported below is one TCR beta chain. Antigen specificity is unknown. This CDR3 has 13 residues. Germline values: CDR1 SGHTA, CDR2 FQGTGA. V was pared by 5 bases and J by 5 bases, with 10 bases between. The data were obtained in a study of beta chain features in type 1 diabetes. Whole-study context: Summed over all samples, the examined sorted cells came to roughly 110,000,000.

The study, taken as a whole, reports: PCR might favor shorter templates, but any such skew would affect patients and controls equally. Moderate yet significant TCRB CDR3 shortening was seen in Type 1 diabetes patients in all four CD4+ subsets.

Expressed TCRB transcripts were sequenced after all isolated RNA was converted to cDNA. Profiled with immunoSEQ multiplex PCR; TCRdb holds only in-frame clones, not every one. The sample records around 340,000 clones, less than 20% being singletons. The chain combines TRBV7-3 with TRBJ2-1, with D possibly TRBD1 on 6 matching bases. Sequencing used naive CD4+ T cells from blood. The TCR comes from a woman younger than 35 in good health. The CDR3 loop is CASSPRGNNEQFF. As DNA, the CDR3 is TGTGCCAGCAGCCCAAGGGGGAACAATGAGCAGTTCTTC.